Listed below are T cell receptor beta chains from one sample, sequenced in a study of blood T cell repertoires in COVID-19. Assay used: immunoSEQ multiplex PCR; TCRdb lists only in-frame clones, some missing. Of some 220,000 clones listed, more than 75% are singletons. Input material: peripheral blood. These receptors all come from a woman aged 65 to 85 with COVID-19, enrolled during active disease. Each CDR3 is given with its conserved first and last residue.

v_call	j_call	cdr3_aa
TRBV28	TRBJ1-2	CASSSTAVVYGYTF
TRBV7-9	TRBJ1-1	CASSSTGGQSEAFF
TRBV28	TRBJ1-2	CASTYPGVNGYTF
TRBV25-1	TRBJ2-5	CASSGATGRGETQYF
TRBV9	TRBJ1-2	CASSVGTASYGYTF
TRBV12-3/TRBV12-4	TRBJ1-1	CASSLQANTEAFF
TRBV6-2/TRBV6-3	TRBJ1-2	CASSYSGGQVYGYTF
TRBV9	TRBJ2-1	CASSPSSKASSYNEQFF
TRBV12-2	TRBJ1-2	CASRHPRSAMTGGEGGYTF
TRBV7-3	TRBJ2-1	CASSYDSSSYNEQFF
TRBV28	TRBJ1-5	CASSSDRGALQPQHF
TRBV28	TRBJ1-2	CASSLRGYGYTF
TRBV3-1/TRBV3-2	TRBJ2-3	CASSQEHRTDTDTQYF
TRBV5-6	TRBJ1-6	CASSPRTGQSRNSPLHF
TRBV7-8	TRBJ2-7	CASSLLGTETYEQYF
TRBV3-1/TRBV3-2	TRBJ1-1	CASSQVTTRGTEAFF
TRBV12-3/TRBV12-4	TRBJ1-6	CASSSPNSPLHF
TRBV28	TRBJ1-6	CASSPQTGDSPLHF
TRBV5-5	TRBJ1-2	CASSSRGGARAFDYGYTF
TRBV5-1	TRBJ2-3	CASSARTSGKLDTQYF
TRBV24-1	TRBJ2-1	CATSDFGREPQRGLDNEQFF
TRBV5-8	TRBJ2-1	CASSLDRGHREQFF
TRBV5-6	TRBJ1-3	CASSSGQGARNTIYF
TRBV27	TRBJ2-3	CASSYRGTDTQYF
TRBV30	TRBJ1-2	CAWRGWLYGYTF
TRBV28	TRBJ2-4	CASLGSLAKNIQYF
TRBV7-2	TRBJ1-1	CASSLEQMNTEAFF
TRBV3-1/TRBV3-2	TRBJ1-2	CASSRNPLANYGYTF
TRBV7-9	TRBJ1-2	CASSHDYREADYTF
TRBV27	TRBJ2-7	CASSLGTISEQYF
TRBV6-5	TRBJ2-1	CASSSLDSFNEQFF
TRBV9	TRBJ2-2	CASSVELAGGSNGELFF
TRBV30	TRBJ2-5	CAWSPVRETQYF
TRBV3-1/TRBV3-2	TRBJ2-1	CASSQGTSGAFFF
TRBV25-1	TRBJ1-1	CASSARDSGRSEAFF
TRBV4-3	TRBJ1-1	CASSFRQGTEAFF
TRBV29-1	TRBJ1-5	CSVLLGSGQPQHF
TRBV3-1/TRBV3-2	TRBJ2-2	CASSQGPRGELFF
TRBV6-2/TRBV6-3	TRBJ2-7	CASSYRGRGYEQYF
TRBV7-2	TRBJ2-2	CGAGRAFGGELFF
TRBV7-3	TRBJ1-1	CASSLTREGHTEAFF
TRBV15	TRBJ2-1	CATSSKYRDRGDNEQFF
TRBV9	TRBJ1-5	CASSVGPGQPQHF
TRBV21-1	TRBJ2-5	CASSKRKLTSGTVEGETQYF
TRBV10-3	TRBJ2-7	CAISGSVGKGASYEQYF
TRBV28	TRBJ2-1	CASNVGLAGVDNEQFF
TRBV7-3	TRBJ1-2	CASSLKTGNGYTF
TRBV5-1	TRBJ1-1	CASSLGQGVGEAFF
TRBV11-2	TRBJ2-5	CASSLGDRGLQETQYF
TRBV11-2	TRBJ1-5	CASSLDQGGSNQPQHF
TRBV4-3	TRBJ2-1	CASSRSQGAGLGNGNNEQFF
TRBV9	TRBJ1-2	CASSVGQGAFGYTF
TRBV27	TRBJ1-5	CASSLPQGPQHF
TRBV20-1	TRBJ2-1	CSATPGLLTVF
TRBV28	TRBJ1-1	CASSPAGSKALWTEAFF
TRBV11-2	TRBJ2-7	CASSLVETGIYEQYF
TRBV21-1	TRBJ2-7	CASSKHIRSLRLAPYYEQYF